This T cell receptor (beta chain) is drawn from a study of blood T cell repertoires in COVID-19. Study context: Sources were T cells, B-cell-depleted T cells, or PBMCs; the material itself was cDNA or gDNA.

Measured with immunoSEQ multiplex PCR; TCRdb has only the in-frame clones, and not every one. The sample has approximately 220,000 clones; 83% are singletons. Participants spanned ages about 18 to 100 years and resided in 20 to 30 US areas. Cohort assignment relied on participant-reported clinical history. CDR3 length equals 15 residues. V lost 7 bases and J lost 5; bases outside the gene matches: 16. Germline V gene sequence: CDR1 GTSNPN, CDR2 SVGIG (reference sequence). Material for sequencing was PBMCs or T cells enriched from blood (not recorded which). The chain couples TRBV30 to TRBJ1-2; 7 bases are shared with TRBD1. This receptor was obtained from a woman aged 50 to 60 who had been exposed to COVID-19. The CDR3 sequence: CAFLKHRGRWYGYTF. In DNA, the CDR3 is TGTGCCTTCCTCAAGCATAGGGGGCGGTGGTATGGCTACACCTTC.